Below, 5 T cell receptor beta chains from the same sample are listed, as sequenced in a study of OX40 agonist ivuxolimab in advanced cancers. Clones were read by immunoSEQ multiplex PCR, and TCRdb kept only the in-frame ones, dropping some. In the table there are tens of thousands of clones, approximately 84% of which are singletons. Source: CD4+ or CD8+ T cells sorted from blood, taken in a trial of the OX40 agonist ivuxolimab. Receptor source: an adult with an advanced solid tumor such as melanoma, head and neck, liver or kidney cancer.

This chain joins TRBV7-6 and TRBJ2-7; 7 bases agree with TRBD2. The CDR3 extends over 14 amino acids. Trimming took 5 bases from V and 0 from J; bases not matched to a gene: 4. Germline CDR1 and CDR2: SGHVS and FNYEAQ. The CDR3 loop is CASSIRLASYEQYF. In DNA, the CDR3 is TGTGCCAGCAGCATAAGACTAGCCTCCTACGAGCAGTACTTC. Using reference TRBV7-6 and TRBJ2-7 for the parts outside the CDR3, the full variable domain is GAGVSQSPRYKVTKRGQDVALRCDPISGHVSLYWYRQALGQGPEFLTYFNYEAQQDKSGLPNDRFSAERPEGSISTLTIQRTEQRDSAMYRCASSIRLASYEQYFGPGTRLTVT.

The V and J genes are TRBV7-2 and TRBJ1-1, with D perhaps TRBD1 (5 bases). This CDR3 comprises 13 residues. Trimming removed 5 bases at V and 1 base at J, with 8 bases between. The germline CDR1 and CDR2 sequences are SGHTA and FQGNSA. This CDR3 reads CASSGRANTEAFF. CDR3 coding DNA: TGTGCCAGCAGCGGCAGGGCGAACACTGAAGCTTTCTTT.

The chain uses TRBV25-1 and TRBJ1-3; tentative D call: TRBD1 (5 bases). Germline assignment: CDR1 MGHDK and CDR2 SYGVNS. V lost 1 base and J lost 8, with 12 bases in between. This CDR3 contains 14 residues. The CDR3 loop is CASSEWGDGDTIYF. The CDR3 nucleotides read TGTGCCAGCAGTGAATGGGGGGACGGGGACACCATATATTTT. Looking up the rest from reference TRBV25-1 and TRBJ1-3 gives the full variable domain: EADIYQTPRYLVIGTGKKITLECSQTMGHDKMYWYQQDPGMELHLIHYSYGVNSTEKGDLSSESTVSRIRTEHFPLTLESARPSHTSQYLCASSEWGDGDTIYFGEGSWLTVV.

A single count supports this clone. This chain's CDR3 is CATSRIAGSGYEQYF. The CDR3 DNA reads as TGTGCCACCAGCCGAATCGCAGGCTCGGGCTACGAGCAGTACTTC. V and J are TRBV15 and TRBJ2-7; D call uncertain. Germline-derived CDR1 and CDR2 are LNHNV and YYDKDF (reference sequence). The CDR3 is 15 residues long. V lost 5 bases to trimming and J lost 3 bases, with 17 bases between them.

V gene TRBV9 combines with J gene TRBJ2-2; D is perhaps TRBD2 (6 bases). Trimming took 2 bases from V and 4 from J, leaving 9 bases between them. The CDR3 contains 14 residues. Per the germline V gene, CDR1 is SGDLS and CDR2 is YYNGEE. CDR3 sequence: CASSVGGSTGELFF. CDR3 nucleotide sequence: TGTGCCAGCAGCGTTGGAGGGAGCACCGGGGAGCTGTTTTTT.